The entry below gives a single TCR beta chain sequence along with its context. Antigen unknown. The data stem from a study of cytomegalovirus exposure and HLA in healthy donors. General study points: Reports showed the classifier diagnosing cytomegalovirus status with high specificity and sensitivity. Analysis was performed later, and it showed HLA-associated TCR beta chains to be more clonally expanded than equally common others.

A multiplex PCR was run with 60 Vbeta primers and 13 Jbeta primers. Original analysis: Later, an analysis found roughly 80 million unique TCR beta chains, and 8.5 million to 12 million of these were shared. TCRdb keeps only in-frame clones here, not all; method: immunoSEQ multiplex PCR. V and J calls and clone size come straight from that table; D and trimming were deduced from the DNA. Here the sample spans approximately 180,000 clones, over 65% being singletons. The V segment lost 5 bases and the J segment 4 bases; nucleotides outside the gene matches: 4. The CDR3 extends over 14 amino acids. The V gene's germline CDR1 is SGHAT and CDR2 FQNNGV.

Material for sequencing was PBMCs. This rearrangement joins TRBV11-2 to TRBJ2-2; 7 bases fit TRBD1. The TCR originated in a woman aged 55-69 years in good health and CMV-seropositive. The CDR3 is CASSLRQGTGELFF. The CDR3, as DNA: TGTGCCAGCAGCCTCCGACAGGGCACCGGGGAGCTGTTTTTT.